What follows are 24 T cell receptor beta chains derived from one specimen sequenced in a study of blood T cells in healthy people across ages. It was with a sample-barcoded 5' primer and a J-beta primer mix that a second PCR of about 7 to 12 cycles was run. MiXCR, run by TCRdb on the 5' RACE reads, gives a single entry per CDR3 protein. The sample shows around 1,900,000 distinct CDR3 sequences, 35% to 50% of them seen only once. Material: blood. Receptors were obtained from a human donor in good health.

This rearrangement joins TRBV5-1 to TRBJ2-5; D may be TRBD2 (6 bases). With the DNA end fitting TRBJ2-7 better, the J assignment may be wrong. CDR1 is SGHRS and CDR2 is YFSETQ in the germline V gene. The CDR3 sequence is 13 residues long. The CDR3 nucleotides are TGCGCCAGCAGGACTAGTCCAGATTACGAGCAGTACTTC. Residues: CASRTSPDYEQYF.

The rearrangement uses TRBV29-1 and TRBJ2-1, with 7 bases that match TRBD2. Germline-derived CDR1 and CDR2 are SQVTM and ANQGSEA. The length of the CDR3 is 14 residues. V trimming: 3 bases; J trimming: 1 base; junction bases outside the gene matches: 3. Here the CDR3 DNA reads TGCAGCGTTGACGGCGGGGGATCCTACAATGAGCAGTTCTTC. Amino acid sequence: CSVDGGGSYNEQFF.

The table lists this clonotype with a few counts. This chain connects TRBV7-6 to TRBJ1-1; no firm D call. Trimming left V 5 bases short and J 4 bases short, with 14 bases between. The CDR3 totals 14 residues. Germline-derived CDR1 and CDR2 are SGHVS and FNYEAQ. The CDR3 bases are TGTGCCAGCAGCCCCCTTAAACTGGGCACTGAAGCTTTCTTT. It yields the protein CASSPLKLGTEAFF. Full variable domain (outside the CDR3, taken from reference TRBV7-6 and TRBJ1-1): GAGVSQSPRYKVTKRGQDVALRCDPISGHVSLYWYRQALGQGPEFLTYFNYEAQQDKSGLPNDRFSAERPEGSISTLTIQRTEQRDSAMYRCASSPLKLGTEAFFGQGTRLTVV.

In the case of this clonotype: One end of the junction is discordant with germline, which a read error may explain. The V gene is TRBV5-1, the J gene TRBJ2-4; D not certain. The V gene's germline CDR1 is SGHRS and CDR2 YFSETQ. The CDR3 totals 13 residues. In DNA, the CDR3 is TGCGCCAACAGCCGGACCCCCCAAAACATTCAGTACTTC. It is translated as CANSRTPQNIQYF. Supplemented by reference TRBV5-1 and TRBJ2-4, the full variable domain reads KAGVTQTPRYLIKTRGQQVTLSCSPISGHRSVSWYQQTPGQGLQFLFEYFSETQRNKGNFPGRFSGRQFSNSRSEMNVSTLELGDSALYLCANSRTPQNIQYFGAGTRLSVL.

This clonotype has more than one count but fewer than ten. One junction end disagrees with the germline gene, perhaps due to a read error. The chain couples TRBV2 to TRBJ1-2, with a tentative D call TRBD1 (5 bases). The germline V gene has CDR1 SNHLY and CDR2 FYNNEI. The CDR3 extends over 13 amino acids. CDR3 sequence reads: CASRGGLPYDYTF. The CDR3 DNA sequence: TGTGCCAGCAGGGGGGGACTGCCTTATGACTACACCTTC.

This clonotype was detected many times. The chain uses TRBV7-2 and TRBJ1-1; D is undetermined. Trimming removed 6 bases from V and 0 bases from J, with 8 bases in between. The CDR3 is made up of 13 amino acids. Germline CDR1 SGHTA, CDR2 FQGNSA. The chain's CDR3 is CASRRNLNTEAFF. Written as DNA, the CDR3 is TGTGCCAGCAGACGTAATTTGAACACTGAAGCTTTCTTT.

The chain uses TRBV5-1 and TRBJ2-5; D is ambiguous. Trimming pared 0 bases from V and 5 bases from J, leaving 11 bases between. Germline assignment: CDR1 SGHRS and CDR2 YFSETQ. The CDR3 is 14 residues long. This CDR3 is CASSLARIEETQYF. CDR3 DNA sequence: TGCGCCAGCAGCTTGGCCCGAATAGAGGAGACCCAGTACTTC.

This clonotype appeared a few times. V and J are TRBV20-1 and TRBJ1-1; weak D call: TRBD1 (6 bases). CDR3 length: 15 amino acids. CDR1 is DFQATT, CDR2 SNEGSKA, per germline (reference sequence). V lost 2 bases to trimming and J lost 4 bases, with 17 bases between them. The CDR3 nucleotides are TGCAGTGCTAGAAAATCTTGGGGGGGCTTCACTGAAGCTTTCTTT. Protein sequence: CSARKSWGGFTEAFF.

The chain links TRBV18 to TRBJ2-5; 7 bases map to TRBD1. The J call may be incorrect, as the DNA end agrees better with TRBJ2-7. Germline V gene data show CDR1 as KGHSH and CDR2 as LQKENI. The CDR3 runs to 14 residues. The CDR3 protein is CASSPMTGNYEQYF. CDR3 DNA sequence: TGTGCCAGCTCACCCATGACAGGGAACTACGAGCAGTACTTC.

This clonotype was detected a few times. The rearrangement links TRBV7-8 to TRBJ1-5; 7 nucleotides line up with TRBD1. The ends lost 3 bases at V and 5 bases at J; junction bases unmatched: 10. This CDR3 spans 16 amino acids. Germline V gene data show CDR1 as SGHVS and CDR2 as FQNEAQ. DNA of the CDR3: TGTGCCAGCAGCTTTGCGGCAGGGGGTTCGGATCAGCCCCAGCATTTT. Its translation: CASSFAAGGSDQPQHF.

V gene TRBV4-1 combines with J gene TRBJ2-7; D is uncertain. V lost 4 bases and J 2 bases, leaving 18 bases between the germline ends. The CDR3 runs to 16 residues. Per germline, CDR1 MGHRA and CDR2 YSYEKL. The CDR3 nucleotides read TGCGCCAGCAGCCCTTCGTGGGGATATCAGGCCTACGAGCAGTACTTC. This encodes CASSPSWGYQAYEQYF.

The CDR3 loop is CASRPLGAFTDTQYF. In DNA, the CDR3 is TGTGCCAGCAGACCACTCGGAGCCTTCACAGATACGCAGTATTTT. V is TRBV6-1 and J is TRBJ2-3, with unresolved D. Trimming pared 6 bases from V and 2 bases from J, leaving 15 bases between. The CDR3 length is 15 residues. Germline V lookup: CDR1 MNHNS, CDR2 SASEGT.

The J gene is TRBJ1-2, the V gene TRBV6-5; D perhaps matches TRBD1 (5 bases). V was clipped by 6 bases and J by 4 bases, with 12 bases between them. Germline V gene data show CDR1 as MNHEY and CDR2 as SVGAGI. This CDR3 has 13 residues. CDR3 nucleotide sequence: TGTGCCAGCAGCAAACAGGTTCTCTATGGCTACACCTTC. Translation: CASSKQVLYGYTF.

The V call is TRBV5-5, the J call TRBJ2-5; 10 bases match TRBD1. Germline V gene lookup returns CDR1 SGHKS and CDR2 YYEKEE (reference sequence). The CDR3 has 17 residues. V shed 4 bases, J shed 3 bases, and the junction held 12 bases outside the gene matches. The CDR3 bases are TGTGCCAGCAGCCAAGACAGGGGGCAGGTTTGGGAAGAGACCCAGTACTTC. This sequence encodes CASSQDRGQVWEETQYF.

This clonotype has only a few counts. This chain uses TRBV29-1 with TRBJ2-3, with 11 bases matching TRBD1. This CDR3 comprises 13 residues. With 7 bases clipped from V and 4 bases from J, the junction kept 4 bases outside the gene matches. Looked up from germline, CDR1 is SQVTM and CDR2 is ANQGSEA. CDR3 loop: CSAGQGASDTQYF. The CDR3 DNA reads TGCAGCGCCGGACAGGGGGCGTCAGATACGCAGTATTTT.

The V and J genes are TRBV29-1 and TRBJ1-1; TRBD1 might be the D (6 bases). The CDR3 totals 13 residues. Germline CDR1 is SQVTM and CDR2 is ANQGSEA. Deletions cut 4 bases from V and 2 bases from J, with 11 bases between. The CDR3 loop reads CSVAWTDNTEAFF. In DNA form, the CDR3 reads TGCAGCGTTGCCTGGACAGACAACACTGAAGCTTTCTTT. The full variable domain, in which reference TRBV29-1 and TRBJ1-1 provide the parts outside the CDR3, is SAVISQKPSRDICQRGTSLTIQCQVDSQVTMMFWYRQQPGQSLTLIATANQGSEATYESGFVIDKFPISRPNLTFSTLTVSNMSPEDSSIYLCSVAWTDNTEAFFGQGTRLTVV.

This clonotype has only a few counts. The V and J genes are TRBV7-2 and TRBJ1-1, with TRBD1 matching 7 bases. Germline V CDR1 and CDR2: SGHTA, FQGNSA. This CDR3 is 15 amino acids long. V was clipped by 4 bases and J by 4 bases; unmatched bases: 9. The CDR3 coding sequence is TGTGCCAGCAGCTCTATGACAGGGTCGGGCACTGAAGCTTTCTTT. Encoded protein: CASSSMTGSGTEAFF.

The rearrangement joins TRBV14 to TRBJ2-1; a weak D match, TRBD1 (5 bases). This CDR3 region has 18 residues. Trimming removed 10 bases from V and 0 bases from J, with 25 bases in between. Germline CDR1 reads SGHDN; CDR2 reads FVKESK. CDR3 DNA: TGTGCCACCCGAGATGTACTAAGGGGTCAGGGCTCCTACAATGAGCAGTTCTTC. The encoded protein is CATRDVLRGQGSYNEQFF.

V is TRBV12-3 or TRBV12-4 and J is TRBJ1-5, with D unclear. The CDR3 is made up of 16 amino acids. V dropped 4 bases and J dropped 4 bases, with 17 bases sitting between them. CDR3 nucleotides: TGTGCCAGCAGTTATACCGGGATAAGAGGAAATCAGCCCCAGCATTTT. Amino acids: CASSYTGIRGNQPQHF.

Note on this clonotype: One end of the junction is discordant with germline, which a read error may explain. The rearrangement uses TRBV20-1 and TRBJ2-7, with 11 bases lining up with TRBD2. Germline V gene sequence: CDR1 DFQATT, CDR2 SNEGSKA (reference sequence). This CDR3 is 20 amino acids long. The CDR3 DNA sequence: TGCAGTGCTAGAGATGATCGTCGGCTAGCGGGGGGCTTAAGCTCCTACGGGCAGTACTTC. It translates to CSARDDRRLAGGLSSYGQYF.

The chain recombines TRBV5-4 with TRBJ1-1, with D maybe TRBD1 (5 bases). Trimming shortened V by 3 bases and J by 1 base, and 13 bases separated the two germline ends. The V gene's germline CDR1 is SGHNT and CDR2 YYREEE (reference sequence). This CDR3 has 15 amino acids. CDR3 in DNA: TGTGCCAGCAGCTCCCCAACAGGTACGAACACTGAAGCTTTCTTT. Translation: CASSSPTGTNTEAFF.

This chain's CDR3 is CSVPGVCEQYF. CDR3 in DNA: TGCAGTGTTCCGGGGGTTTGCGAGCAGTACTTC. The rearrangement uses TRBV20-1 and TRBJ2-7; possible D gene TRBD2, 6 bases. The CDR3 sequence is 11 residues long. V was clipped by 7 bases and J by 6 bases, with 13 bases between them. Per the germline V gene, CDR1 is DFQATT and CDR2 is SNEGSKA (reference sequence).

In regard to this clonotype: This may come from a read error, since a much larger clone is one base off. The chain links TRBV4-2 to TRBJ2-1, with D unclear. CDR1 and CDR2 (germline): LGHNA, YNFKEQ. The CDR3 is 16 residues long. CDR3: CASSHPGSPMGNGQFF. The DNA of the CDR3 is TGTGCCAGCAGCCACCCCGGATCCCCAATGGGGAATGGGCAGTTCTTC.

The gene calls are TRBV5-6 and TRBJ2-5; D remains ambiguous. The length of the CDR3 is 13 residues. Germline V gene lookup returns CDR1 SGHDT and CDR2 YYEEEE. Deletions cut 4 bases from V and 2 bases from J, with 9 bases between. The CDR3 is CASSADVQETQYF. The CDR3 coding sequence is TGTGCCAGCAGCGCCGATGTACAAGAGACCCAGTACTTC.